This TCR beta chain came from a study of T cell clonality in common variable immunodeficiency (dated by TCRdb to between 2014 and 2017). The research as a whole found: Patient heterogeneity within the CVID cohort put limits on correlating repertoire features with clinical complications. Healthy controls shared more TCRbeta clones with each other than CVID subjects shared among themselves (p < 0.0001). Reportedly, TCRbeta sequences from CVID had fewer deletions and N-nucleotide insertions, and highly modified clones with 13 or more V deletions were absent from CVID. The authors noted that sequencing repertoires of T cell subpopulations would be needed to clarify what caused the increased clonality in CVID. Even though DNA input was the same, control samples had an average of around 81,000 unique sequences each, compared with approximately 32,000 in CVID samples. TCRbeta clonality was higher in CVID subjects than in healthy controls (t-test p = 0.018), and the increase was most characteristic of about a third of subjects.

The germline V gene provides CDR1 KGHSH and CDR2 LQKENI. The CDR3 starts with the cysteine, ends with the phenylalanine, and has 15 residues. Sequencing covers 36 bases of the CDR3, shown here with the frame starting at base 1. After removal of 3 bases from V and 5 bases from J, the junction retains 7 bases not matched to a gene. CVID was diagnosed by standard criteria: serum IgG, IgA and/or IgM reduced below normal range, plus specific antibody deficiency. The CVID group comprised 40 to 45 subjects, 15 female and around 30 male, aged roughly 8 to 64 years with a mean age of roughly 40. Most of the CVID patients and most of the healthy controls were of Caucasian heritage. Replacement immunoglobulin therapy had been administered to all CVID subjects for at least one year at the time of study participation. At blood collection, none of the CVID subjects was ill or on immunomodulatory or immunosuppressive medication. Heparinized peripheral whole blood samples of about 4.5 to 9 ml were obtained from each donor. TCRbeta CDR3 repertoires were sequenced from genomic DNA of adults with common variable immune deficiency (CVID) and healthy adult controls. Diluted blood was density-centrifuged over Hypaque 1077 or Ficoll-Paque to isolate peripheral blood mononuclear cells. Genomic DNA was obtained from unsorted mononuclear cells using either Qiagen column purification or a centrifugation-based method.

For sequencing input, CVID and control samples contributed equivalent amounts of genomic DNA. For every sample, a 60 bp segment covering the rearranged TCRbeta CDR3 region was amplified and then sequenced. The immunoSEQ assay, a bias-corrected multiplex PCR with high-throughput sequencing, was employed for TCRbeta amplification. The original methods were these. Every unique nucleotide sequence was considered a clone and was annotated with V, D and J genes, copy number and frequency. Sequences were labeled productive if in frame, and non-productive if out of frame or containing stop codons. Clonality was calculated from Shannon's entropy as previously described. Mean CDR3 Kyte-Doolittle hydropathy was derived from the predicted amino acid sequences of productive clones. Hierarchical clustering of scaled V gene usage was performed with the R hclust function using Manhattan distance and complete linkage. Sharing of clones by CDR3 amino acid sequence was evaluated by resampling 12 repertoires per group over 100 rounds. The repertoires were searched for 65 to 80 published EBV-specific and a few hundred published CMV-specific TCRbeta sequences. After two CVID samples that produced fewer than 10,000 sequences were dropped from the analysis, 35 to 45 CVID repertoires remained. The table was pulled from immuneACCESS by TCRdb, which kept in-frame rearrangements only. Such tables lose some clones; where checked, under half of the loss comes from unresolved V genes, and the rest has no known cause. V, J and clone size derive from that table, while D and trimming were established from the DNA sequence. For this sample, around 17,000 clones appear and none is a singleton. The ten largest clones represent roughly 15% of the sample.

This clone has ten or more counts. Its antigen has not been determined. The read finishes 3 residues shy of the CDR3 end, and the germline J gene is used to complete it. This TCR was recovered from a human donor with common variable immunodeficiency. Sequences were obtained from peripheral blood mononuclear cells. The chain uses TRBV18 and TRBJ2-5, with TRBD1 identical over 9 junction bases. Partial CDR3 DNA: TGTGCCAGCTCACCCATGGACAGGGGCGGGGAGACC. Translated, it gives CASSPMDRGGET. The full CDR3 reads CASSPMDRGGETQYF.